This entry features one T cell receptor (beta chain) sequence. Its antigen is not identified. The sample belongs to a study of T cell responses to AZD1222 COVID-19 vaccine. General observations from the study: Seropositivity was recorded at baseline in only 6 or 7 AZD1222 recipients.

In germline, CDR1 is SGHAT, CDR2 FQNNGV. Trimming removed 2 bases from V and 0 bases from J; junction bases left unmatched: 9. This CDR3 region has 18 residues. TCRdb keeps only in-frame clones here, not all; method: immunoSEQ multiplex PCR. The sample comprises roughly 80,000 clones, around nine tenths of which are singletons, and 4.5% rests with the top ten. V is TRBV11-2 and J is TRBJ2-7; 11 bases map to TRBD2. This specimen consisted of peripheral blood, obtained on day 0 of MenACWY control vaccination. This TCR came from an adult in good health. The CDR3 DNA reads TGTGCCAGCAGCTTACGACTAGCGGGACAACGCAACTCCTACGAGCAGTACTTC. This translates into CASSLRLAGQRNSYEQYF.